This T cell receptor (beta chain) originates from a study of Ad26.COV2.S vaccination and SARS-CoV-2 variants. Whole-study results and caveats: Substantial breadth was reported for post-vaccination spike-specific CD8+ and CD4+ T cells. Vaccinated individuals (as opposed to placebo recipients) had higher spike-specific TCR breadth.

This clone was recorded a few times. Antigen: not known. Treatment in this sample: around 19 received Ad26.COV2.S at low or high dose, single or two shots; about 5 received placebo; per-sample allocation not given. Collection of the samples took place on day 63 after the first injection of vaccine or placebo. TCRdb keeps only in-frame clones here, not all; method: immunoSEQ multiplex PCR. The sample yields roughly 350,000 clones, approximately 90% seen once. This CDR3 spans 13 amino acids. The germline CDR1 and CDR2 sequences are SNHLY and FYNNEI. Trimming removed 7 bases from V and 5 bases from J, with 15 bases in between.

The source material was peripheral blood, sampled in a trial of Ad26.COV2.S vaccine versus placebo. This rearrangement joins TRBV2 to TRBJ2-7; tentative D call: TRBD1 (6 bases). This TCR came from a person between 18 and 60 years old who received the Ad26.COV2.S COVID-19 vaccine or a placebo. This chain's CDR3 is CASMGTIINEQYF. Written as DNA, the CDR3 is TGTGCCAGCATGGGGACAATAATCAACGAGCAGTACTTC.